This T cell receptor (beta chain) was sequenced in a study of identical twins. There are many counts of this clonotype. TCRdb used MiXCR to reprocess the 5' RACE reads, holding one entry per CDR3 protein. The sample lists around 650,000 distinct CDR3 sequences; about 7% were seen once. The CDR3 runs to 15 residues. The J segment lost 4 bases and the V segment lost 0 bases, leaving 3 bases of the junction unmatched. Germline values: CDR1 SGHRS, CDR2 YFSETQ. The data were also submitted as part of a second study, on yellow fever vaccine responses in identical twins.

The sequence was obtained from a woman in her late teens or twenties in good health. This chain joins TRBV5-1 and TRBJ2-1; 8 nucleotides line up with TRBD2. The sequenced material came from PBMCs. The CDR3 here is CASSLDPGGYNEQFF. The CDR3 DNA is TGCGCCAGCAGCTTGGATCCGGGGGGGTACAATGAGCAGTTCTTC.